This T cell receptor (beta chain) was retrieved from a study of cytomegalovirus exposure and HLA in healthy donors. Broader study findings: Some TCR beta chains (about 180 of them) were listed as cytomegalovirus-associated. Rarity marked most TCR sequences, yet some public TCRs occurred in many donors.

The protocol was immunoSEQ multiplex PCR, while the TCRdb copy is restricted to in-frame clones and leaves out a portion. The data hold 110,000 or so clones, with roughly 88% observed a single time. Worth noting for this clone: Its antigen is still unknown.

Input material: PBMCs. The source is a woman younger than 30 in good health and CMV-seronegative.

The CDR3 region is CASSPWGSGGANEQFF. As DNA, the CDR3 is TGCGCCAGCAGCCCCTGGGGTAGCGGGGGGGCCAATGAGCAGTTCTTC. The V gene is TRBV4-1, the J gene TRBJ2-1; 11 nucleotides agree with TRBD2. CDR1 and CDR2 from the germline V gene are MGHRA and YSYEKL. Trimming took 4 bases from V and 6 from J; bases not matched to a gene: 8. This CDR3 contains 16 residues.